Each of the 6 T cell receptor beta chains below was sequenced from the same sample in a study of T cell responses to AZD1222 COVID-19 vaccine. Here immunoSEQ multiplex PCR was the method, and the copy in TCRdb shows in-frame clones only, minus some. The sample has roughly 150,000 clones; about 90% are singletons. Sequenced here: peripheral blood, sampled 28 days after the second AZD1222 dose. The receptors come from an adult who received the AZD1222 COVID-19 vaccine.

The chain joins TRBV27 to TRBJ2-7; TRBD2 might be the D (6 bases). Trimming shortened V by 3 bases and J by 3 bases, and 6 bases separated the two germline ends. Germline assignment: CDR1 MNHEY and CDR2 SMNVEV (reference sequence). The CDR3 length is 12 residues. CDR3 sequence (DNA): TGTGCCAGCAGTTTGGGGGGCTACGAGCAGTACTTC. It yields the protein CASSLGGYEQYF.

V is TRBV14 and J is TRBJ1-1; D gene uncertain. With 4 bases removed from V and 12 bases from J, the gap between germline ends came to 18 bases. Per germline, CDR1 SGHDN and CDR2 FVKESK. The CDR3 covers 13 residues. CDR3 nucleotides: TGTGCCAGCAGCCCCTTCGATAATACATCGCCTTTCTTT. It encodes CASSPFDNTSPFF.

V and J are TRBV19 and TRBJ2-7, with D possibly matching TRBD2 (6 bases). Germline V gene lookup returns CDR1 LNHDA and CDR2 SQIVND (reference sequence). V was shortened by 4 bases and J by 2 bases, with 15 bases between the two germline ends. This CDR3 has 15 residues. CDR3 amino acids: CASSNPGDPAYEQYF. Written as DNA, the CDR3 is TGTGCCAGTAGTAATCCGGGAGACCCTGCCTACGAGCAGTACTTC. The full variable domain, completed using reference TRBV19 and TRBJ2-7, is DGGITQSPKYLFRKEGQNVTLSCEQNLNHDAMYWYRQDPGQGLRLIYYSQIVNDFQKGDIAEGYSVSREKKESFPLTVTSAQKNPTAFYLCASSNPGDPAYEQYFGPGTRLTVT.

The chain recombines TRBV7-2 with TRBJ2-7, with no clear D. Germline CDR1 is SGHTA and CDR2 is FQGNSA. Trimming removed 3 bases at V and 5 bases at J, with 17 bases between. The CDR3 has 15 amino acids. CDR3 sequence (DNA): TGTGCCAGCAGCTTGAACCGGGTCACGGGCAACGAGCAGTACTTC. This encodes CASSLNRVTGNEQYF.

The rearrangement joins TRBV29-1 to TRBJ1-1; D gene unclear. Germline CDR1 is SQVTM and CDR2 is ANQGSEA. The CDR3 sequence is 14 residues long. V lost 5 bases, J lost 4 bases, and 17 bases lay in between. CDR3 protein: CSVLYSKVRTEAFF. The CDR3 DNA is TGCAGCGTTCTCTACAGTAAGGTGCGCACTGAAGCTTTCTTT.

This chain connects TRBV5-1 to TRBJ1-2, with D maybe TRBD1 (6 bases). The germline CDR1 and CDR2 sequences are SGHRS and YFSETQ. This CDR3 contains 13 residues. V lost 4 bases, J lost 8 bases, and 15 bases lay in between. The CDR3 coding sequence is TGCGCCAGCAGCACACAGGGCACAGAGGGCTACACCTTC. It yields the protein CASSTQGTEGYTF.